This is a list of T cell receptor beta chains from one sample in a study of graft-versus-host responses after intestinal transplantation. The protocol was immunoSEQ multiplex PCR, while the TCRdb copy is restricted to in-frame clones and leaves out a portion. The sample contains 30,000 or so clones, 70% to 85% of which appear only once. Their target antigens are unknown. Sequenced material: unstimulated CD8+ T cells sorted from spleen or lymph node cells, taken before intestinal transplant. Every receptor here comes from a human donor who received an intestinal transplant. Each CDR3 is given with its conserved first and last residue. Fields, in order: J gene, V gene, D gene, clone size, CDR3 protein, CDR3 DNA. A D gene is named only where the DNA matches it firmly. Clone size is given for some rows only: seen once, a few or many times, or a class if the clone is expanded.

TRBJ2-1 | TRBV4-2 | TRBD2 | NA | CASSQVASGTNEQFF | TGTGCCAGCAGCCAAGTTGCTAGCGGGACCAATGAGCAGTTCTTC
TRBJ1-5 | TRBV4-1 | NA | NA | CASGAGDYSNQPQHF | TGCGCCAGCGGCGCAGGGGATTATAGCAATCAGCCCCAGCATTTT
TRBJ2-7 | TRBV12-1 | NA | NA | CASSFWAGGVHEQYF | TGTGCCAGCAGCTTTTGGGCGGGAGGGGTCCACGAGCAGTACTTC
TRBJ2-7 | TRBV28 | NA | NA | CASSLRGLYEQYF | TGTGCCAGCAGTTTACGCGGCCTCTACGAGCAGTACTTC
TRBJ1-1 | TRBV4-1 | NA | NA | CASSQDAWNTEAFF | TGCGCCAGCAGCCAAGATGCGTGGAACACTGAAGCTTTCTTT
TRBJ2-7 | TRBV7-8 | NA | NA | CASSLEQVSYEQYF | TGTGCCAGCAGCTTAGAACAGGTCTCCTACGAGCAGTACTTC
TRBJ2-1 | TRBV10-3 | TRBD2 | NA | CATGEGSYNEQFF | TGTGCCACCGGGGAGGGTTCTTACAATGAGCAGTTCTTC
TRBJ1-2 | TRBV28 | NA | NA | CASSNQQGRGHHRHYGYTF | TGTGCCAGCAGCAACCAACAGGGCCGCGGGCATCATCGACACTATGGCTACACCTTC
TRBJ2-7 | TRBV6-5 | NA | NA | CASSPGVIYEQYF | TGTGCCAGCAGCCCAGGGGTAATTTACGAGCAGTACTTC
TRBJ2-1 | TRBV15 | NA | NA | CATSFRTNYNEQFF | TGTGCCACCAGCTTCCGGACAAATTACAATGAGCAGTTCTTC
TRBJ2-3 | TRBV28 | NA | once | CASSLVAAGTDTQYF | TGTGCCAGCAGTTTAGTGGCTGCGGGCACAGATACGCAGTATTTT
TRBJ2-1 | TRBV2 | NA | NA | CASSERGLGGGAEQFF | TGTGCCAGCAGTGAACGGGGACTAGGGGGCGGGGCTGAGCAGTTCTTC
TRBJ2-2 | TRBV6-5 | NA | NA | CASSYSEGGGTGELFF | TGTGCCAGCAGTTACTCGGAAGGTGGGGGGACCGGGGAGCTGTTTTTT
TRBJ2-7 | TRBV27 | NA | once | CASSLPTGQGTYEQYF | TGTGCCAGCAGTTTACCTACCGGGCAGGGAACCTACGAGCAGTACTTC
TRBJ2-1 | TRBV7-9 | TRBD1 | NA | CASSDGTGDEQFF | TGTGCCAGCAGCGATGGGACAGGGGATGAGCAGTTCTTC
TRBJ1-5 | TRBV7-9 | NA | once | CASSPIGGQPQHF | TGTGCCAGCAGCCCCATTGGGGGGCAGCCCCAGCATTTT
TRBJ1-2 | TRBV7-8 | NA | NA | CASSLRVGARYGYTF | TGTGCCAGCAGCTTACGGGTGGGGGCAAGATATGGCTACACCTTC
TRBJ1-1 | TRBV9 | NA | NA | CASSVAGAAEAFF | TGTGCCAGCAGCGTAGCAGGGGCGGCTGAAGCTTTCTTT
TRBJ2-7 | TRBV4-1 | TRBD2 | NA | CASSQEGTSYEQYF | TGCGCCAGCAGCCAAGAAGGGACTAGCTACGAGCAGTACTTC
TRBJ2-1 | TRBV6-6 | TRBD2 | NA | CASSYGFPAGGNEQFF | TGTGCCAGCAGTTACGGGTTTCCAGCGGGAGGTAATGAGCAGTTCTTC
TRBJ2-7 | TRBV16 | TRBD1 | NA | CASSQLSPGGGEQYF | TGTGCCAGCAGCCAATTAAGTCCAGGGGGCGGCGAGCAGTACTTC
TRBJ1-2 | TRBV2 | TRBD1 | NA | CASSTPSRDSNGYTF | TGTGCCAGCAGTACCCCATCCCGGGACAGTAATGGCTACACCTTC
TRBJ2-1 | TRBV5-1 | NA | NA | CASRLWVGDEQFF | TGCGCCAGCCGCCTTTGGGTGGGCGATGAGCAGTTCTTC
TRBJ2-1 | TRBV6-5 | TRBD2 | NA | CASRLAGVTNEQFF | TGTGCCAGTCGTCTAGCGGGAGTTACCAATGAGCAGTTCTTC
TRBJ2-1 | TRBV9 | TRBD1 | NA | CASSAWDRGGNEQFF | TGTGCCAGCAGCGCATGGGACAGGGGTGGTAATGAGCAGTTCTTC
TRBJ1-2 | TRBV7-9 | TRBD1 | NA | CASSLASRQGNYGYTF | TGTGCCAGCAGCTTAGCTTCTAGACAGGGGAACTATGGCTACACCTTC
TRBJ1-1 | TRBV11-1 | NA | NA | CASSFQNTEAFF | TGTGCCAGCAGCTTTCAAAACACTGAAGCTTTCTTT
TRBJ2-7 | TRBV19 | TRBD2 | NA | CASSMLSSGEYEQYF | TGTGCCAGTAGTATGCTGTCTAGCGGGGAATACGAGCAGTACTTC
TRBJ2-2 | TRBV5-8 | NA | NA | CAPRGRRPESTGELFF | TGTGCCCCCAGAGGGAGGAGACCCGAGAGCACCGGGGAGCTGTTTTTT
TRBJ2-2 | TRBV18 | NA | NA | CASSPPGYNTGELFF | TGTGCCAGCTCACCTCCCGGGTACAACACCGGGGAGCTGTTTTTT
TRBJ2-1 | TRBV28 | NA | NA | CASSLGPGNEQFF | TGTGCCAGCAGTTTGGGCCCAGGGAATGAGCAGTTCTTC
TRBJ2-1 | TRBV7-3 | TRBD2 | NA | CASSFTGGPGNEQFF | TGTGCCAGCAGCTTTACGGGAGGCCCAGGGAATGAGCAGTTCTTC
TRBJ2-7 | TRBV7-9 | TRBD1 | NA | CASSLGTGGGYEQYF | TGTGCCAGCAGCCTAGGGACAGGGGGCGGGTACGAGCAGTACTTC
TRBJ1-2 | TRBV27 | TRBD1 | once | CASSIGQGSYGYTF | TGTGCCAGCAGTATCGGACAGGGAAGCTATGGCTACACCTTC